One and the same sample provided the 16 T cell receptor beta chains below, sequenced in a study of blood T cell repertoires in COVID-19. Some clones are missing from TCRdb's copy, which holds only in-frame ones; the method was immunoSEQ multiplex PCR. The sample has roughly 150,000 clones; about four fifths are singletons. The sequenced material came from peripheral blood. Every receptor here comes from an elderly woman with acute or convalescent COVID-19.

The genes are TRBV10-1 and TRBJ2-7; perhaps TRBD1 as D (6 bases). The germline V gene has CDR1 WNHNN and CDR2 SYGVQD (reference sequence). The V gene lost 6 bases and the J gene lost 4 bases, with 16 bases spanning the gap. The CDR3 runs to 14 residues. CDR3 sequence: CASSLRGEVYEQYF. The CDR3 nucleotides read TGCGCCAGCAGCCTCAGGGGAGAAGTATACGAGCAGTACTTC.

On this clone itself: The germline gene is not matched at one end of the junction; a read error may be the cause. This chain uses TRBV4-1 with TRBJ1-5, with D maybe TRBD1 (6 bases). Germline CDR1 MGHRA, CDR2 YSYEKL. This CDR3 region has 16 residues. CDR3 in DNA: TGCGCCAGCAGCCAAGATCCCCTGGGGGCCAATCAGTCCCAGCATTTT. This codes for CASSQDPLGANQSQHF.

This chain joins TRBV6-2 or TRBV6-3 and TRBJ1-1; 7 bases align to TRBD1. CDR3 length: 16 residues. After removal of 2 bases from V and 0 bases from J, the junction contained 6 bases not matched to a gene. CDR1 and CDR2 (germline): MNHEY, SVGEGT. The DNA of the CDR3 is TGTGCCAGCAGTTACACACAGGGGAGGATGAACACTGAAGCTTTCTTT. Encoded protein: CASSYTQGRMNTEAFF.

V and J are TRBV7-9 and TRBJ2-2, with TRBD1 matching 7 bases. The CDR3 loop spans 15 amino acids. The V gene end was trimmed by 1 base and the J gene end by 3 bases; junction bases not matched to a gene: 2. From germline, CDR1 is SEHNR and CDR2 FQNEAQ (reference sequence). CDR3 sequence (DNA): TGTGCCAGCAGCTTAGTAGGGGGCCACACCGGGGAGCTGTTTTTT. Residues: CASSLVGGHTGELFF.

V usage is TRBV4-3 and J usage is TRBJ1-2, with 12 bases identical to TRBD1. This CDR3 has 15 residues. The trim removed 1 base at V and 8 bases at J, leaving 5 bases unmatched. CDR1 and CDR2 (germline): LGHNA, YSLEER. The CDR3 coding sequence is TGCGCCAGCAGCCAAGGGGACAGGGGGCAGGAGGGCTACACCTTC. This gives the protein CASSQGDRGQEGYTF.

This clone has a count of ten or more. The chain couples TRBV18 to TRBJ2-3, with TRBD2 identical over 7 bases. This CDR3 region has 15 residues. After removal of 4 bases from V and 0 bases from J, the junction contained 4 bases not matched to a gene. Germline V CDR1 and CDR2: KGHSH, LQKENI. This chain's CDR3 is CASSLLGGSTDTQYF. The CDR3 nucleotides are TGTGCCAGCTCACTATTGGGAGGGAGCACAGATACGCAGTATTTT. The full variable domain, its missing parts supplied by reference TRBV18 and TRBJ2-3, is NAGVMQNPRHLVRRRGQEARLRCSPMKGHSHVYWYRQLPEEGLKFMVYLQKENIIDESGMPKERFSAEFPKEGPSILRIQQVVRGDSAAYFCASSLLGGSTDTQYFGPGTRLTVL.

V and J are TRBV3-1 (or the pseudogene TRBV3-2) and TRBJ2-3, with D unclear. Trimming removed 3 bases from V and 6 bases from J, with 10 bases in between. Germline CDR1 LGHDT, CDR2 YNNKEL (reference sequence). CDR3 length equals 13 residues. This CDR3 reads CASSHLVGDTQYF. The CDR3 DNA sequence: TGTGCCAGCAGCCACCTAGTGGGTGATACGCAGTATTTT.

The count of this clone is one. The chain employs TRBV28 and TRBJ1-5, with 9 bases aligning to TRBD1. The germline V gene encodes CDR1 MDHEN and CDR2 SYDVKM. Trimming took 4 bases from V and 5 from J; bases not matched to a gene: 6. CDR3 length equals 15 residues. The CDR3 sequence: CASSYPGTGYQPQHF. The CDR3 DNA reads TGTGCCAGCAGTTACCCCGGGACAGGGTATCAGCCCCAGCATTTT.

The V call is TRBV3-1 (or the pseudogene TRBV3-2), the J call TRBJ2-7; TRBD1 matches at 11 bases. Germline trimming cut 4 bases from V and 0 bases from J; bases unmatched to any gene: 11. The CDR3 runs to 18 residues. Germline V gene sequence: CDR1 LGHDT, CDR2 YNNKEL (reference sequence). The CDR3 sequence is CASSLSGTGGPSSYEQYF. The CDR3 nucleotides are TGTGCCAGCAGCCTCTCCGGGACAGGGGGTCCTAGCTCCTACGAGCAGTACTTC.

The chain employs TRBV2 and TRBJ1-5; 9 positions agree with TRBD1. V was clipped by 7 bases and J by 6 bases; unmatched bases: 10. The length of the CDR3 is 15 residues. CDR1 is SNHLY and CDR2 is FYNNEI in the germline V gene. CDR3 sequence reads: CASTPGTGRGQPQHF. The CDR3 nucleotides read TGTGCCAGCACCCCCGGGACAGGGAGGGGTCAGCCCCAGCATTTT.

This rearrangement joins TRBV19 to TRBJ2-1, with a possible D match to TRBD1 (6 bases). V lost 4 bases to trimming and J lost 3 bases, with 10 bases between them. CDR3 length: 14 residues. Germline assignment: CDR1 LNHDA and CDR2 SQIVND (reference sequence). This chain's CDR3 is CASSTRGFYNEQFF. The CDR3 DNA is TGTGCCAGTAGTACCAGGGGCTTCTACAATGAGCAGTTCTTC.

V and J are TRBV10-1 and TRBJ1-5; D is possibly TRBD1 (6 bases). The CDR3 is made up of 14 amino acids. Germline values: CDR1 WNHNN, CDR2 SYGVQD (reference sequence). The V and J ends lost 10 bases and 5 bases respectively, with 18 bases between them. The CDR3 DNA is TGCGCCATCGGACAGCCAAGAAGACATCAGCCCCAGCATTTT. Encoded protein: CAIGQPRRHQPQHF.

The chain links TRBV5-7 to TRBJ2-3; 13 bases are shared with TRBD2. TRBV5-7 is sorted into the ORF group, with uncertain function. The CDR3 is 17 residues long. V lost 2 bases to trimming and J lost 2 bases; unmatched junction nucleotides: 5. The CDR3 reads CASSFLGLAGVTDTQYF. The CDR3, as DNA: TGTGCCAGCAGCTTCCTAGGACTAGCGGGGGTCACAGATACGCAGTATTTT.

The V and J genes are TRBV10-1 and TRBJ2-5, with D possibly matching TRBD2 (5 bases). The length of the CDR3 is 15 residues. Germline values: CDR1 WNHNN, CDR2 SYGVQD (reference sequence). V was trimmed by 4 bases and J by 0 bases, leaving 12 bases between them. The CDR3 DNA sequence: TGCGCCAGCAGTGCGAGCGGAACGGACCAAGAGACCCAGTACTTC. Translation: CASSASGTDQETQYF.

The rearrangement uses TRBV4-2 and TRBJ1-6; D uncertain. V lost 2 bases, J lost 6 bases, and 14 bases lay in between. This CDR3 is built from 16 residues. Looked up from germline, CDR1 is LGHNA and CDR2 is YNFKEQ. The CDR3 region is CASSQFPSGSNSPLHF. CDR3 bases: TGTGCCAGCAGCCAATTTCCATCGGGGAGTAATTCACCCCTCCACTTT.

This sequence joins TRBV3-1 (or the pseudogene TRBV3-2) and TRBJ1-2; D uncertain. The CDR3 is made up of 13 amino acids. Trimming shortened V by 6 bases and J by 5 bases, and 13 bases separated the two germline ends. Germline V gene sequence: CDR1 LGHDT, CDR2 YNNKEL (reference sequence). The CDR3 nucleotides are TGTGCCAGCAGGAGGGCAGAGAATTATGGCTACACCTTC. Amino acids: CASRRAENYGYTF.